This paragraph reports one T cell receptor (beta chain). Individual TCR cDNA molecules each bore their own unique molecular identifier. TCRdb used MiXCR to reprocess the 5' RACE reads, holding one entry per CDR3 protein. The top ten clones hold more than 12% of a sample with roughly 7,800 distinct CDR3 sequences, roughly 16% of them seen once. The data derive from a study of spatial heterogeneity in lung cancer. Looking at the study overall: Compared with alpha-chain sequences, beta-chain sequences were consistently detected in greater numbers.

Documented time point: sample taken at primary tumor resection. Samples were obtained from approximately 72 donors, all untreated early-stage non-small cell lung cancer patients. Whole RNA was taken from tumor, nontumor lung or frozen PBMC; it was then sequenced unsorted. This CDR3 has 14 residues. In germline, CDR1 is MNHEY, CDR2 SVGEGT. Trimming cost V 11 bases and J 5 bases, with 20 bases left between them. V gene TRBV6-2 or TRBV6-3 combines with J gene TRBJ2-3, with D unclear. Sample: normal lung tissue next to the tumor, taken at surgery. The origin of this receptor is a male donor with early-stage non-small cell lung cancer. The CDR3 DNA is TGTGCCGGATCGAAGTTGGGTGTTGGAGATACGCAGTATTTT. As protein: CAGSKLGVGDTQYF.